This T cell receptor (beta chain) emerged from a study of OX40 agonist ivuxolimab in advanced cancers. Study as a whole: Antecedent anti-PD-1, anti-PD-L1 or anti-CTLA-4 therapy was permissible, with 30% to 50% having received some. Partial responses, seen in three patients, involved one hepatocellular carcinoma and two cutaneous melanomas.

The CDR3 runs 12 residues. The V gene's germline CDR1 is SGHTS and CDR2 YDEGEE. V lost 2 bases and J lost 12, with 13 bases in between. Generated by immunoSEQ multiplex PCR, the TCRdb table keeps only in-frame clones and is missing some. This sample has around 46,000 clones, with roughly four fifths found just once. The study, taken as a whole, reports: The average count of expanded clones was higher among CD8+ T cells than among CD4+.

About this clone: Its antigen is not known.

The chain is built from TRBV5-8 and TRBJ2-3; perhaps TRBD1 as D (6 bases). The TCR was taken from an adult with an advanced solid tumor such as melanoma, head and neck, liver or kidney cancer. Sequencing used CD4+ or CD8+ T cells sorted from blood, obtained in a trial of the OX40 agonist ivuxolimab. This chain's CDR3 is CASSLFQGHQYF. The CDR3 DNA reads TGTGCCAGCAGCTTATTCCAGGGGCATCAGTATTTT.